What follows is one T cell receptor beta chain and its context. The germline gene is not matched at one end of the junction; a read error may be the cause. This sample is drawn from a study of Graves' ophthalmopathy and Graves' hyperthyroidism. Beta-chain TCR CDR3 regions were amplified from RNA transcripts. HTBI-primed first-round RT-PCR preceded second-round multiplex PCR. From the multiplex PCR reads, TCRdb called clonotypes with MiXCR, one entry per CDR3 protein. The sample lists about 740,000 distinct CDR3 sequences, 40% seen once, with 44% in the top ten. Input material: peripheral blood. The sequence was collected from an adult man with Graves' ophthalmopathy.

CDR3 nucleotide sequence: TGCGCCAGCAGCCAAGATCAAGGCTACTATGGCTACACCTTC. It encodes CASSQDQGYYGYTF. The chain has TRBV9 and TRBJ1-2; D call uncertain. Per germline, CDR1 SGDLS and CDR2 YYNGEE. The length of the CDR3 is 14 residues.